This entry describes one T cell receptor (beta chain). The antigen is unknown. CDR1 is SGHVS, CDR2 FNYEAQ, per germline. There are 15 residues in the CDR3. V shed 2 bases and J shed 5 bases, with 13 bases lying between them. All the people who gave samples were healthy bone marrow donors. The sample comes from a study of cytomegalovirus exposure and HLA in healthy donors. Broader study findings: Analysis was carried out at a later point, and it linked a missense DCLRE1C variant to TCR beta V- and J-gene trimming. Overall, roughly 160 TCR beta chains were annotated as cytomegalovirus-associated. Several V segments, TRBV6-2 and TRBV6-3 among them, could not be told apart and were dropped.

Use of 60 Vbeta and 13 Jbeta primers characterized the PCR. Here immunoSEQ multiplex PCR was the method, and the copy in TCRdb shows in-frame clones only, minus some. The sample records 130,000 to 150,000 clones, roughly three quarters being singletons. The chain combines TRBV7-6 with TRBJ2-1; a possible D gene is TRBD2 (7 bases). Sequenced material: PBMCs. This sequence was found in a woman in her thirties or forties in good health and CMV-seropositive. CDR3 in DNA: TGTGCCAGCAGCTTACAACGGGGGGCAAACAATGAGCAGTTCTTC. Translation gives CASSLQRGANNEQFF.